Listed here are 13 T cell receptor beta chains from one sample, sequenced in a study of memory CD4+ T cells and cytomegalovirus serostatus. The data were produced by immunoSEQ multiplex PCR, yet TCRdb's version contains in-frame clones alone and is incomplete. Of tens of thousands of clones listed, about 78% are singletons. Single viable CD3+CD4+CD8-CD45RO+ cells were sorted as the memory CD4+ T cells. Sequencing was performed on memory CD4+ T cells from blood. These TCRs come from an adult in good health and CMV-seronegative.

CDR3 bases: TGCGCCAGCAGCCAAGATTGGGCACGGGGGTACGAGCAGTACTTC. The encoded protein is CASSQDWARGYEQYF. The chain couples TRBV4-3 to TRBJ2-7; weak D call: TRBD2 (6 bases). Between the trimmed V and J ends, which lost 0 bases and 4 bases, there was a span of 13 bases. From germline, CDR1 is LGHNA and CDR2 YSLEER. The CDR3 loop spans 15 amino acids.

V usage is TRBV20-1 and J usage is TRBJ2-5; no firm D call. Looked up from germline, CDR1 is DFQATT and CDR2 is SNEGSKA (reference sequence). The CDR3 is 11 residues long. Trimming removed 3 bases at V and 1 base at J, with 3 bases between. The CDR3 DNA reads TGCAGTGCTAGCCTCCAAGAGACCCAGTACTTC. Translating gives CSASLQETQYF.

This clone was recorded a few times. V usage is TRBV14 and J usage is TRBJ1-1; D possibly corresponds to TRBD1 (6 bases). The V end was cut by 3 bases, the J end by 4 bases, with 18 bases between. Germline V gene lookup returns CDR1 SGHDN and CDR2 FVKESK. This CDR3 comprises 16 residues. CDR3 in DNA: TGTGCCAGCAGCCAGACGTCGGGGGCGCTGGGCACTGAAGCTTTCTTT. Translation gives CASSQTSGALGTEAFF.

The CDR3 loop reads CASSSLRGPREAFF. The CDR3 DNA sequence: TGTGCCAGCAGCTCGTTAAGGGGGCCCAGGGAAGCTTTCTTT. The chain links TRBV7-6 to TRBJ1-1; 7 bases align to TRBD1. The CDR3 consists of 14 residues. Germline trimming cut 4 bases from V and 8 bases from J; bases unmatched to any gene: 10. Germline assignment: CDR1 SGHVS and CDR2 FNYEAQ.

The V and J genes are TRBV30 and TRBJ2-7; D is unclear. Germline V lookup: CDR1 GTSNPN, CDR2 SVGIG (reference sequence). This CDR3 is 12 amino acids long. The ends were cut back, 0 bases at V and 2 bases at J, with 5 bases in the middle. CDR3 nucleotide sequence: TGTGCCTGGAGTGTAACAGCCTACGAGCAGTACTTC. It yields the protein CAWSVTAYEQYF. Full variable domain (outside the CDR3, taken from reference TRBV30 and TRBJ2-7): SQTIHQWPATLVQPVGSPLSLECTVEGTSNPNLYWYRQAAGRGLQLLFYSVGIGQISSEVPQNLSASRPQDRQFILSSKKLLLSDSGFYLCAWSVTAYEQYFGPGTRLTVT.

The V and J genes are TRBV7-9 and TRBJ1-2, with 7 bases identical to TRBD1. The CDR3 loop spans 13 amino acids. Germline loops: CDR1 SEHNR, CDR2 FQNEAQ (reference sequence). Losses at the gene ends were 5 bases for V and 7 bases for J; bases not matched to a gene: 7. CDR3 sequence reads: CASSVRQGGGYTF. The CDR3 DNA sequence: TGTGCCAGCAGCGTTAGACAGGGCGGTGGCTACACCTTC.

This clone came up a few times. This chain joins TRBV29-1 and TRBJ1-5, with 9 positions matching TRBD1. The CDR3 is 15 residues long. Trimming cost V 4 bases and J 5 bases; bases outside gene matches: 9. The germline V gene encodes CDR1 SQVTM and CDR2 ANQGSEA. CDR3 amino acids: CSVVAGQGSDQPQHF. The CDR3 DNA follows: TGCAGCGTTGTCGCAGGACAGGGGAGCGATCAGCCCCAGCATTTT.

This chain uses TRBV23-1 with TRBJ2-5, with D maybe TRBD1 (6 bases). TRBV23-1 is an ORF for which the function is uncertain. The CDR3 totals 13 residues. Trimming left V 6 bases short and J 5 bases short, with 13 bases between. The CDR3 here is CASRKAGEETQYF. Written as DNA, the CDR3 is TGCGCCAGCAGAAAGGCAGGGGAGGAGACCCAGTACTTC.

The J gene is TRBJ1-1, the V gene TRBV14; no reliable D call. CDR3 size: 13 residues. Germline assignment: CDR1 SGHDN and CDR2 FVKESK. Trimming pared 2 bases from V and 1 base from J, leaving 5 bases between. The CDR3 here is CASSQQRNTEAFF. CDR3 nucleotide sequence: TGTGCCAGCAGCCAACAGAGGAACACTGAAGCTTTCTTT.

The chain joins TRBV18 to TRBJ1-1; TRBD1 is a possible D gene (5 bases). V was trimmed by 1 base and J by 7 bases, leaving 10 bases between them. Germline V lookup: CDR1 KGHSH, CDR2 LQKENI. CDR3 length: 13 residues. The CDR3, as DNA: TGTGCCAGCTCACCACAGGGCGGGGGTGAAGCTTTCTTT. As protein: CASSPQGGGEAFF.

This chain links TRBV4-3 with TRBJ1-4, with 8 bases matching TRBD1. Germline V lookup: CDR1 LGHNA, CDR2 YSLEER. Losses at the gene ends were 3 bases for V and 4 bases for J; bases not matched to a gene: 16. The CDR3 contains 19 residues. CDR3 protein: CASSHLEGSGGLDNEKLFF. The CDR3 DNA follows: TGCGCCAGCAGCCACCTAGAGGGGTCAGGGGGCTTGGATAATGAAAAACTGTTTTTT.

CDR3 DNA: TGTGCCAGCAGCTTGTACCGCTCTGAGGATACGCAGTATTTT. It yields the protein CASSLYRSEDTQYF. The chain employs TRBV5-6 and TRBJ2-3; no clear D gene. Germline CDR1 and CDR2: SGHDT and YYEEEE. The CDR3 runs to 14 residues. Trimming pared 1 base from V and 6 bases from J, leaving 12 bases between.

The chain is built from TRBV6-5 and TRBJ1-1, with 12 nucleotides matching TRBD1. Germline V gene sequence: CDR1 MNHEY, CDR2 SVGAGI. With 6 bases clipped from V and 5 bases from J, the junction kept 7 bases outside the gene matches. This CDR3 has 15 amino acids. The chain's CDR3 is CASSSGQGARTEAFF. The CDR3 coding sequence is TGTGCCAGCAGCTCGGGACAGGGGGCGCGGACTGAAGCTTTCTTT.